The 4 T cell receptor beta chains below come from one sample, sequenced in a study of blood T cell repertoires in COVID-19. TCRdb keeps only in-frame clones here, not all; method: immunoSEQ multiplex PCR. The sample carries roughly 450,000 clones, 90% recorded once. Source material: PBMCs or T cells enriched from blood (not recorded which). These receptors came from a man aged 18 to 35 who had recovered from COVID-19.

V is TRBV12-5 and J is TRBJ1-2; no reliable D call. This CDR3 contains 14 residues. Trimming pared 1 base from V and 6 bases from J, leaving 12 bases between. Germline V gene sequence: CDR1 LGHNT, CDR2 FRNRAP. The CDR3 protein is CASGLGVGTDGYTF. CDR3 bases: TGTGCTAGTGGTTTGGGGGTAGGTACAGATGGCTACACCTTC.

The chain carries TRBV10-3 and TRBJ2-1; possibly TRBD2 for D (6 bases). The CDR3 has 16 residues. Trimming stripped 6 bases from V and 8 bases from J, with 23 bases between. The germline gives CDR1 ENHRY, CDR2 SYGVKD. In DNA, the CDR3 is TGTGCCATCAGCGCCGCTAGCGTCAACGGACGCGATGAGCAGTTCTTC. This codes for CAISAASVNGRDEQFF.

The chain joins TRBV6-1 to TRBJ1-5; maybe TRBD1 (6 bases). CDR1 is MNHNS, CDR2 SASEGT, per germline. V gave up 4 bases and J gave up 5 bases, with 18 bases separating them. The CDR3 loop spans 16 amino acids. In DNA, the CDR3 is TGTGCCAGCAGTGCCAAATCTGGACAGCTAGATCAGCCCCAGCATTTT. Translated, it gives CASSAKSGQLDQPQHF.

V is TRBV27 and J is TRBJ2-7; D might be TRBD1 (6 bases). The V gene's germline CDR1 is MNHEY and CDR2 SMNVEV (reference sequence). CDR3 size: 13 residues. V lost 5 bases, J lost 6 bases, and 14 bases lay in between. Here the CDR3 reads CASSANQGREQYF. The CDR3 bases are TGTGCCAGCAGTGCAAACCAGGGGCGCGAGCAGTACTTC.